Given below is one T cell receptor (beta chain) in context. Its cognate antigen is unknown. The entry originates in a study of shared clonotypes between healthy human individuals. Study-level points and caveats: Sampling covered blood only; tissue repertoires likely differ. Limited genetic and exposure-history diversity came from having few donors. Non-shared clonotypes had lower generation probabilities than those shared by all four donors.

Those who donated were healthy HIV-negative adults, with no recent acute infections or vaccinations reported. V lost 4 bases and J lost 0, with 11 bases in between. Germline V gene data show CDR1 as SGHNT and CDR2 as YYREEE (reference sequence). CDR3 length equals 14 residues. Clones were sequenced by immunoSEQ multiplex PCR, and TCRdb holds only the in-frame ones, with some missing. The sample holds 850,000 to 1,200,000 clones, around four fifths seen once. This TCR was recovered from a man aged 18 to 35 in good health. The genes are TRBV5-4 and TRBJ2-7; no clear D gene. The sequencing input was memory CD4+ T cells sorted from blood. Regarding subset: CD45RA-negative fraction. This CDR3 reads CASSARQSSYEQYF. The CDR3 DNA is TGTGCCAGCAGCGCGCGTCAGAGCTCCTACGAGCAGTACTTC.